This TCR beta chain originates from a study of shared clonotypes between healthy human individuals. For the study at large: The donors, two women and a few men, were aged 18 to 49.

Splitting of CD4+ cells produced CD45RA+ naive and CD45RA-negative memory subsets. Whole-study results and caveats: Among a handful of donors, roughly 5.4% of naive CD4 clonotypes were found in common. Rarefaction showed that sequencing of sorted subsets was incomplete (despite large depth).

Regarding this clone: The antigen is undetermined.

The CDR3 covers 13 residues. The germline gives CDR1 LNHNV, CDR2 YYDKDF (reference sequence). Trimming removed 3 bases at V and 8 bases at J, with 11 bases between. Sequencing was performed with immunoSEQ multiplex PCR; in TCRdb, only in-frame clones are kept and a portion is missing. The table includes 2 million to 2.5 million clones, 85% to 95% detected once. The receptor was derived from a man in his late teens or twenties in good health. Some clones in this sample may be carry-over from other donors' samples. Source material: naive CD4+ T cells from PBMCs. The subset here: CD45RA+ positively selected. This chain connects TRBV15 to TRBJ1-5; no reliable D call. DNA for the CDR3: TGTGCCACCAGCAGGGGGTCTGGGGAGCCCCAGCATTTT. It codes for CATSRGSGEPQHF. Using reference TRBV15 and TRBJ1-5 for the parts outside the CDR3, the full variable domain is DAMVIQNPRYQVTQFGKPVTLSCSQTLNHNVMYWYQQKSSQAPKLLFHYYDKDFNNEADTPDNFQSRRPNTSFCFLDIRSPGLGDTAMYLCATSRGSGEPQHFGDGTRLSIL.